A single sample is the source of the 24 T cell receptor beta chains below, sequenced in a study of OX40 agonist ivuxolimab in advanced cancers. Clones were sequenced by immunoSEQ multiplex PCR, and TCRdb holds only the in-frame ones, with some missing. Here the sample spans about 13,000 clones, roughly 80% being singletons. The specimen comprised CD4+ or CD8+ T cells sorted from blood, sampled in a trial of the OX40 agonist ivuxolimab. The source is an adult with an advanced solid tumor such as melanoma, head and neck, liver or kidney cancer.

The chain couples TRBV7-2 to TRBJ2-5; TRBD2 aligns across 7 bases. V trimming: 2 bases; J trimming: 0 bases; junction bases outside the gene matches: 3. This CDR3 has 15 residues. Germline V gene lookup returns CDR1 SGHTA and CDR2 FQGNSA. CDR3 loop: CASSLSGVYQETQYF. The CDR3, as DNA: TGTGCCAGCAGCTTAAGCGGGGTGTACCAAGAGACCCAGTACTTC.

The chain joins TRBV6-5 to TRBJ1-2; a weak D match, TRBD1 (6 bases). CDR1 and CDR2 (germline): MNHEY, SVGAGI. The V end was cut by 0 bases, the J end by 8 bases, with 13 bases between. The CDR3 consists of 14 residues. CDR3 region: CASSYSRGTEGYTF. The CDR3 nucleotides read TGTGCCAGCAGTTACTCGAGGGGGACGGAAGGCTACACCTTC.

The CDR3 spells CASSQEVRLGETGELFF. The CDR3 nucleotides are TGTGCCAGCAGCCAAGAAGTGAGACTGGGGGAAACCGGGGAGCTGTTTTTT. V usage is TRBV4-2 and J usage is TRBJ2-2; tentatively, D is TRBD1 or TRBD2 (5 bases each). Germline V gene lookup returns CDR1 LGHNA and CDR2 YNFKEQ. The CDR3 contains 17 residues. V was shortened by 0 bases and J by 5 bases, with 16 bases between the two germline ends.

This chain connects TRBV27 to TRBJ2-1, with D perhaps being TRBD1 or TRBD2 (5 bases each). Trimming removed 3 bases at V and 7 bases at J, with 13 bases between. Germline V gene sequence: CDR1 MNHEY, CDR2 SMNVEV (reference sequence). CDR3 length equals 14 residues. The CDR3 sequence: CASSFGAGVNEQFF. CDR3 in DNA: TGTGCCAGCAGTTTCGGGGCGGGTGTGAATGAGCAGTTCTTC.

V and J are TRBV5-4 and TRBJ2-7; 9 positions agree with TRBD1. CDR3 size: 15 residues. The V segment lost 0 bases and the J segment 6 bases; nucleotides outside the gene matches: 7. In germline, CDR1 is SGHNT, CDR2 YYREEE (reference sequence). CDR3 DNA sequence: TGTGCCAGCAGCTTGGAACGGGACAGGGAACCCGAGCAGTACTTC. Amino acids: CASSLERDREPEQYF.

CDR3 nucleotide sequence: TGTGCCAGCAGTTTACGAGGGAACGACGAGCAGTACTTC. It specifies CASSLRGNDEQYF. The chain links TRBV28 to TRBJ2-7; maybe TRBD2 (5 bases). V lost 2 bases and J 5 bases, leaving 10 bases between the germline ends. CDR3 length: 13 residues. CDR1 and CDR2 from the germline V gene are MDHEN and SYDVKM. Filled out from reference TRBV28 and TRBJ2-7, the complete variable domain reads DVKVTQSSRYLVKRTGEKVFLECVQDMDHENMFWYRQDPGLGLRLIYFSYDVKMKEKGDIPEGYSVSREKKERFSLILESASTNQTSMYLCASSLRGNDEQYFGPGTRLTVT.

The chain joins TRBV27 to TRBJ1-1; a possible D gene is TRBD1 (5 bases). The germline V gene has CDR1 MNHEY and CDR2 SMNVEV (reference sequence). The CDR3 length is 13 residues. V dropped 3 bases and J dropped 6 bases, with 11 bases sitting between them. As DNA, the CDR3 is TGTGCCAGCAGTTTTCAGGGAGGCGCTGAAGCTTTCTTT. This translates into CASSFQGGAEAFF.

V gene TRBV4-3 combines with J gene TRBJ1-2, with a possible D match to TRBD1 (6 bases). The CDR3 contains 14 residues. The V end lost 4 bases, the J end lost 0 bases, and 9 bases lay between the germline ends. Germline CDR1 reads LGHNA; CDR2 reads YSLEER. The CDR3 reads CASSPDRTNYGYTF. CDR3 coding DNA: TGCGCCAGCAGCCCCGACAGGACTAACTATGGCTACACCTTC.

V usage is TRBV28 and J usage is TRBJ1-6; 8 nucleotides align to TRBD1. The ends lost 4 bases at V and 5 bases at J; junction bases unmatched: 4. The germline V gene has CDR1 MDHEN and CDR2 SYDVKM. The CDR3 runs to 15 residues. The DNA for the CDR3 is TGTGCCAGCAGTTCCGGACAGGGCGATAATTCACCCCTCCACTTT. Translation: CASSSGQGDNSPLHF.

The chain employs TRBV9 and TRBJ2-6, with 7 bases lining up with TRBD1. The V and J ends lost 2 bases and 0 bases, in that order; junction bases with no gene match: 11. Per germline, CDR1 SGDLS and CDR2 YYNGEE. The CDR3 length is 19 residues. This CDR3 reads CASSVPKGTESSGANVLTF. The CDR3 coding sequence is TGTGCCAGCAGCGTCCCCAAGGGGACAGAGAGCTCTGGGGCCAACGTCCTGACTTTC.

This clone showed up just a few times. The genes are TRBV4-1 and TRBJ1-2; a weak D match, TRBD1 (5 bases). The V gene's germline CDR1 is MGHRA and CDR2 YSYEKL. Trimming removed 0 bases from V and 4 bases from J, with 12 bases in between. The CDR3 contains 15 residues. CDR3 DNA sequence: TGCGCCAGCAGCCAAGATCTATGGGGCGGCTATGGCTACACCTTC. It specifies CASSQDLWGGYGYTF.

This chain connects TRBV19 to TRBJ1-6; D is undetermined. This CDR3 comprises 12 residues. The germline gives CDR1 LNHDA, CDR2 SQIVND (reference sequence). Trimming left V 6 bases short and J 8 bases short, with 8 bases between. CDR3 loop: CASSPRHSPLHF. For the CDR3, the DNA is TGTGCCAGTAGCCCCAGACATTCACCCCTCCACTTT.

The V gene is TRBV18, the J gene TRBJ1-1; D unclear. The CDR3 is 15 residues long. Trimming removed 6 bases from V and 0 bases from J, with 14 bases in between. Germline V CDR1 and CDR2: KGHSH, LQKENI. CDR3 DNA sequence: TGTGCCAGCTCTCAGGCGGCTAGTATGAACACTGAAGCTTTCTTT. Its translation is CASSQAASMNTEAFF.

This clone appeared a few times. This sequence joins TRBV25-1 and TRBJ1-5; 7 nucleotides align to TRBD1. Germline V lookup: CDR1 MGHDK, CDR2 SYGVNS. CDR3 size: 14 residues. J lost 3 bases, V lost 8 bases, and 7 bases had no gene match. DNA for the CDR3: TGTGCCAGCTCCACACAGGGGTACAATCAGCCCCAGCATTTT. It codes for CASSTQGYNQPQHF.

The chain couples TRBV6-6 to TRBJ1-1, with no clear D. Trimming took 5 bases from V and 1 from J, leaving 8 bases between them. The CDR3 is 13 amino acids. Germline V CDR1 and CDR2: MNHNY, SVGAGI (reference sequence). The CDR3, as DNA: TGTGCCAGCAGTAATAAGGGGAACACTGAAGCTTTCTTT. This encodes CASSNKGNTEAFF.

This sequence joins TRBV5-6 and TRBJ2-7; 10 bases are a match to TRBD2. Per germline, CDR1 SGHDT and CDR2 YYEEEE. J lost 7 bases, V lost 3 bases, and 7 bases had no gene match. This CDR3 comprises 14 residues. CDR3 sequence (DNA): TGTGCCAGCAGCTCGGGACTAGCGACTGTTGAGCAGTACTTC. This translates into CASSSGLATVEQYF.

The rearrangement joins TRBV28 to TRBJ2-5; D unclear. Trimming took off 5 bases at V and 0 bases at J, with 13 bases between the two ends. The CDR3 is made up of 15 amino acids. Germline V gene data show CDR1 as MDHEN and CDR2 as SYDVKM. CDR3 sequence (DNA): TGTGCCAGCAGTCCTCAAGGACCCGACCAAGAGACCCAGTACTTC. The encoded protein is CASSPQGPDQETQYF.

This chain uses TRBV7-2 with TRBJ2-3, with TRBD2 identical over 11 bases. Germline V gives CDR1 SGHTA, CDR2 FQGNSA. The CDR3 is 19 amino acids. V lost 1 base and J lost 1; bases outside the gene matches: 10. The CDR3 nucleotides are TGTGCCAGCAGCTTAGAACTAGCGGGAGCTATAGTCGGCACAGATACGCAGTATTTT. Translating it yields CASSLELAGAIVGTDTQYF.

This rearrangement joins TRBV9 to TRBJ2-7; a possible D gene is TRBD2 (6 bases). The CDR3 contains 14 residues. The germline CDR1 and CDR2 sequences are SGDLS and YYNGEE. V was trimmed by 1 base and J by 0 bases, leaving 8 bases between them. The CDR3 here is CASSVHGSSYEQYF. The CDR3 coding sequence is TGTGCCAGCAGCGTACACGGGAGCTCCTACGAGCAGTACTTC.

This rearrangement joins TRBV7-2 to TRBJ2-5; 8 positions agree with TRBD1. The CDR3 is 14 amino acids. Germline assignment: CDR1 SGHTA and CDR2 FQGNSA. The junction had 2 bases not matched to a gene; V was cut back by 3 bases and J by 2 bases. The CDR3: CASSLDREQETQYF. CDR3 bases: TGTGCCAGCAGCTTGGACAGGGAACAAGAGACCCAGTACTTC.

By share of the sample, this clone is medium-sized. This chain links TRBV18 with TRBJ2-2; 7 bases agree with TRBD1. CDR3 length equals 15 residues. Germline CDR1 and CDR2: KGHSH and LQKENI. Trimming cost V 5 bases and J 3 bases; bases outside gene matches: 6. The chain's CDR3 is CASSIRDSYTGELFF. CDR3 DNA: TGTGCCAGCTCAATAAGGGACAGTTACACCGGGGAGCTGTTTTTT.

V usage is TRBV11-2 and J usage is TRBJ2-5; 11 positions match TRBD2. Germline V gene data show CDR1 as SGHAT and CDR2 as FQNNGV. This CDR3 comprises 15 residues. With 1 base clipped from V and 5 bases from J, the junction kept 3 bases outside the gene matches. CDR3 in amino acids: CASSLGLAGQETQYF. As DNA, the CDR3 is TGTGCCAGCAGCTTAGGACTAGCGGGGCAGGAGACCCAGTACTTC.

This chain connects TRBV23-1 to TRBJ1-1; a possible D gene is TRBD1 (6 bases). TRBV23-1 is an ORF, with its function uncertain. Deletions cut 0 bases from V and 2 bases from J, with 10 bases between. The length of the CDR3 is 15 residues. CDR3 sequence reads: CASSQSSGGNTEAFF. The DNA of the CDR3 is TGCGCCAGCAGTCAATCTTCGGGGGGCAACACTGAAGCTTTCTTT.

The genes are TRBV7-9 and TRBJ2-4; D remains ambiguous. This CDR3 spans 14 amino acids. Germline assignment: CDR1 SEHNR and CDR2 FQNEAQ (reference sequence). V lost 3 bases to trimming and J lost 0 bases, with 6 bases between them. Here the CDR3 DNA reads TGTGCCAGCAGCTTGGATATAGCCAAAAACATTCAGTACTTC. It is translated as CASSLDIAKNIQYF. Full variable domain (rest looked up from reference TRBV7-9 and TRBJ2-4): DTGVSQNPRHKITKRGQNVTFRCDPISEHNRLYWYRQTLGQGPEFLTYFQNEAQLEKSRLLSDRFSAERPKGSFSTLEIQRTEQGDSAMYLCASSLDIAKNIQYFGAGTRLSVL.